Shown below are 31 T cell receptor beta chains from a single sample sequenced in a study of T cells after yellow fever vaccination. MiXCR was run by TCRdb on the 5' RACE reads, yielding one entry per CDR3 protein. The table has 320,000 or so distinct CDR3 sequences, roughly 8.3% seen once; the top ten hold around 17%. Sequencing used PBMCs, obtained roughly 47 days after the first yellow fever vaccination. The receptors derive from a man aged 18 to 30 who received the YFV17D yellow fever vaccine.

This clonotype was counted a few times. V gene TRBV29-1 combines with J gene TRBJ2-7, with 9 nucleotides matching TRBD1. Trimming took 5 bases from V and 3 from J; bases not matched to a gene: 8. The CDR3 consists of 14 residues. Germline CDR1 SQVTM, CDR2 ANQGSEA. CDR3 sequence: CSVSTGTGIYEQYF. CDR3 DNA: TGCAGCGTTTCAACCGGGACAGGGATCTACGAGCAGTACTTC.

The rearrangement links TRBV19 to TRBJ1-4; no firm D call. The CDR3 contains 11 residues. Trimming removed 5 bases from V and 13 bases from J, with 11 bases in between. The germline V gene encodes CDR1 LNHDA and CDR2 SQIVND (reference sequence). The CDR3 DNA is TGTGCCAGTAGTGCTTCTCCGGGACTGTTTTTT. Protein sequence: CASSASPGLFF. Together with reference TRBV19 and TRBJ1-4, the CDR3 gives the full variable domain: DGGITQSPKYLFRKEGQNVTLSCEQNLNHDAMYWYRQDPGQGLRLIYYSQIVNDFQKGDIAEGYSVSREKKESFPLTVTSAQKNPTAFYLCASSASPGLFFGSGTQLSVL.

Written as DNA, the CDR3 is TGTGCCAGCAGCGCCTTTGGTGGGGATACGCAGTATTTT. This codes for CASSAFGGDTQYF. The chain uses TRBV9 and TRBJ2-3; D not certain. CDR3 size: 13 residues. V lost 3 bases, J lost 6 bases, and 11 bases lay in between. CDR1 is SGDLS and CDR2 is YYNGEE in the germline V gene.

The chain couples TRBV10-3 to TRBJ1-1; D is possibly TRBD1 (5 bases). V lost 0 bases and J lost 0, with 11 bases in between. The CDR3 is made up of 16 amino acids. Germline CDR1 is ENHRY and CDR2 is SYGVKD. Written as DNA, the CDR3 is TGTGCCATCAGTGAGTCGGGAGGGGCAGTGAACACTGAAGCTTTCTTT. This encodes CAISESGGAVNTEAFF.

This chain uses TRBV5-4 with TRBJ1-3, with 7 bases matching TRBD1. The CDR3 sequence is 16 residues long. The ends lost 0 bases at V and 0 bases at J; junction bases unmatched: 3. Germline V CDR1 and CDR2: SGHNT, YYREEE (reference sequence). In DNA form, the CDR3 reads TGTGCCAGCAGCTTGGGGGGACAGAGCTCTGGAAACACCATATATTTT. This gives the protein CASSLGGQSSGNTIYF.

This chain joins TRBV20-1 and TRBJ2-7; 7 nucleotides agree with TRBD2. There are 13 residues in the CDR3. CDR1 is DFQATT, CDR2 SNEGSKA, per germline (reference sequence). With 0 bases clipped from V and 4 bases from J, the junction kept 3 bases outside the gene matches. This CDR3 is CSARDAGEYEQYF. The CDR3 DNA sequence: TGCAGTGCTAGAGATGCGGGGGAGTACGAGCAGTACTTC.

CDR3 DNA sequence: TGTGCCAGCAGTACCGGGACAGAGAATTCACCCCTCCACTTT. Translated: CASSTGTENSPLHF. The rearrangement uses TRBV6-2 or TRBV6-3 and TRBJ1-6; 7 bases match TRBD1. This CDR3 has 14 residues. V was pared by 5 bases and J by 7 bases, with 5 bases of the junction left unmatched. The germline V gene encodes CDR1 MNHEY and CDR2 SVGEGT.

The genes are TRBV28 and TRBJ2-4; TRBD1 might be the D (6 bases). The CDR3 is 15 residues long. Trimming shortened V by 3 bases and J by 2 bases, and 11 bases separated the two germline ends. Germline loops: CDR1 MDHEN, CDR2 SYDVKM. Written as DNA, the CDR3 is TGTGCCAGCAGTTTGGCAGGGGATTCCAAAAACATTCAGTACTTC. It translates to CASSLAGDSKNIQYF.

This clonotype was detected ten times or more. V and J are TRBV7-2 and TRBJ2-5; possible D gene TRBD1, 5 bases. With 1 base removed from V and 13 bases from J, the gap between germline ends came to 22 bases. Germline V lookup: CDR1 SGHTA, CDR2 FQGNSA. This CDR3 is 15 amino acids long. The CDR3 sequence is CASSLGDRGGAVWYF. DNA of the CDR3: TGTGCCAGCAGCTTAGGCGACCGTGGTGGGGCAGTTTGGTACTTC.

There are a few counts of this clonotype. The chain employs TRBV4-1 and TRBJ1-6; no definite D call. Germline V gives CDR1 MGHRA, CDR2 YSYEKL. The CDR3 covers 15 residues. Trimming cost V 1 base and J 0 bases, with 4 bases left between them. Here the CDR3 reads CASSQASSYNSPLHF. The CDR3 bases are TGCGCCAGCAGCCAAGCGAGCTCCTATAATTCACCCCTCCACTTT.

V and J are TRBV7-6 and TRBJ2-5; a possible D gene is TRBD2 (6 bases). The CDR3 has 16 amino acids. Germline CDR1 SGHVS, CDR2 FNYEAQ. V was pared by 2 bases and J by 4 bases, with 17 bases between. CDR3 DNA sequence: TGTGCCAGCAGCTTAAGGGCGGGGCCCGGGGGAGAGACCCAGTACTTC. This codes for CASSLRAGPGGETQYF. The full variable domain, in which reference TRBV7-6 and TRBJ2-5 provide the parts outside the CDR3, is GAGVSQSPRYKVTKRGQDVALRCDPISGHVSLYWYRQALGQGPEFLTYFNYEAQQDKSGLPNDRFSAERPEGSISTLTIQRTEQRDSAMYRCASSLRAGPGGETQYFGPGTRLLVL.

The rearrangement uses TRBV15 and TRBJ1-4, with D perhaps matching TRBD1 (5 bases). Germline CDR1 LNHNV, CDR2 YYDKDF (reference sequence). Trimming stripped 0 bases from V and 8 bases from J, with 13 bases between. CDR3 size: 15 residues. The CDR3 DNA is TGTGCCACCAGCAGAGATGGGGCAGCCGGGGAAAAACTGTTTTTT. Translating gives CATSRDGAAGEKLFF.

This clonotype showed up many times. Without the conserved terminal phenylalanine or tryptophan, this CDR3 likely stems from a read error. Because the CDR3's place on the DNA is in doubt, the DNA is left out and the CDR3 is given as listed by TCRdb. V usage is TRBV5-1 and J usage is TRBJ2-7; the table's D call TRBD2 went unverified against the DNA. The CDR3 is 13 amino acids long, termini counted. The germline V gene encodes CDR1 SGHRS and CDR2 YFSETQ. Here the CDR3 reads CASRVPRGGADQS.

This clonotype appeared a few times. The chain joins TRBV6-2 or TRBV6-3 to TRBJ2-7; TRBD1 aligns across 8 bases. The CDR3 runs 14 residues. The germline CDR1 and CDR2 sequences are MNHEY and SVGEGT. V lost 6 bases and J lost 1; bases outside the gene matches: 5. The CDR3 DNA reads TGTGCCAGCAGCCGGACAGGGCTTTCCTACGAGCAGTACGTC. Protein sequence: CASSRTGLSYEQYV.

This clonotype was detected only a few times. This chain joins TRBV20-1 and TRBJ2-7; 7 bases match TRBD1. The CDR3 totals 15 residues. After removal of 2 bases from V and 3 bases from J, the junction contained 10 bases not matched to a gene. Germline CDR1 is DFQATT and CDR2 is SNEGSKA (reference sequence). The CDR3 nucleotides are TGCAGTGCTAGAAGGGTGACAGGGCCACTCTACGAGCAGTACTTC. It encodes CSARRVTGPLYEQYF.

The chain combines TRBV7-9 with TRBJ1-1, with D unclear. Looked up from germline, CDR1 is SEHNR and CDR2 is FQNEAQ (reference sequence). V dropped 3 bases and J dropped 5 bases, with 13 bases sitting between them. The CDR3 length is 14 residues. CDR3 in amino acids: CASSLSSGWTEAFF. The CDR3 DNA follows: TGTGCCAGCAGCTTGTCCTCTGGTTGGACTGAAGCTTTCTTT.

This CDR3 reads CSARESVMNTGELFF. In DNA form, the CDR3 reads TGCAGTGCTAGAGAGTCGGTGATGAACACCGGGGAGCTGTTTTTT. The V and J genes are TRBV20-1 and TRBJ2-2; D gene ambiguous. Per the germline V gene, CDR1 is DFQATT and CDR2 is SNEGSKA (reference sequence). V was clipped by 0 bases and J by 1 base, with 9 bases between them. This CDR3 is 15 amino acids long.

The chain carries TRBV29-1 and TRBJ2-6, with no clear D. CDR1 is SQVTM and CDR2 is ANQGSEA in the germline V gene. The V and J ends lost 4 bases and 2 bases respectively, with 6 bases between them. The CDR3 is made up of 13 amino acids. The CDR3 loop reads CSVGQAGANVLTF. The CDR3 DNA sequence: TGCAGCGTTGGCCAGGCTGGGGCCAACGTCCTGACTTTC.

DNA of the CDR3: TGTGCCAGGGCCCCGGGGACCTCCCAAGAGACCCAGTACTTC. This sequence encodes CARAPGTSQETQYF. This sequence joins TRBV5-3 and TRBJ2-5; D might be TRBD1 or TRBD2, each matching 5 bases. TRBV5-3 is an ORF, with its function uncertain. Trimming stripped 8 bases from V and 1 base from J, with 15 bases between. The length of the CDR3 is 14 residues.

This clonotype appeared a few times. For the CDR3, the DNA is TGCGCCAGCAGCGCCAGGGACGGCAACACTGAAGCTTTCTTT. Amino acids: CASSARDGNTEAFF. The chain has TRBV5-1 and TRBJ1-1; maybe TRBD1 (5 bases). CDR3 length: 14 amino acids. Germline V lookup: CDR1 SGHRS, CDR2 YFSETQ. V was clipped by 4 bases and J by 2 bases, with 12 bases between them.

CDR3 sequence: CASSPSGQLQETQYF. CDR3 DNA: TGTGCCAGCAGCCCCTCGGGACAGCTCCAAGAGACCCAGTACTTC. This chain uses TRBV9 with TRBJ2-5, with 7 bases identical to TRBD1. This CDR3 spans 15 amino acids. J gave up 1 base and V 4 bases, and 7 bases lay outside the gene matches. From germline, CDR1 is SGDLS and CDR2 YYNGEE. The whole variable domain, remainder taken from reference TRBV9 and TRBJ2-5, is DSGVTQTPKHLITATGQRVTLRCSPRSGDLSVYWYQQSLDQGLQFLIQYYNGEERAKGNILERFSAQQFPDLHSELNLSSLELGDSALYFCASSPSGQLQETQYFGPGTRLLVL.

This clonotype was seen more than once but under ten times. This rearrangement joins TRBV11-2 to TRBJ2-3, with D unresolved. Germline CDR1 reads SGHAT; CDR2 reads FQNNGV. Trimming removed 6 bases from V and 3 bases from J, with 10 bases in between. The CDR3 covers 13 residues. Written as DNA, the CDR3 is TGTGCCAGCAGGGAAGGGATGACAGATACGCAGTATTTT. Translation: CASREGMTDTQYF.

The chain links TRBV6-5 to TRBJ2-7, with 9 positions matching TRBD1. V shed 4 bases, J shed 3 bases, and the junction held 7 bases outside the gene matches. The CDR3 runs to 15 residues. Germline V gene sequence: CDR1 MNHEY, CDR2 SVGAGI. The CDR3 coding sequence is TGTGCCAGCAGTTCTCCGGGACAGGGATACTACGAGCAGTACGTC. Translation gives CASSSPGQGYYEQYV.

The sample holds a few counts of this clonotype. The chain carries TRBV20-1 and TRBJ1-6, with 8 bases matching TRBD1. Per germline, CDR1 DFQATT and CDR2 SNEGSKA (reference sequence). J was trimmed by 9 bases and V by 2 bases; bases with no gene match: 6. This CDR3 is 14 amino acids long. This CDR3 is CSARPRTGSSPLHF. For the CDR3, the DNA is TGCAGTGCTAGACCACGGACAGGGAGTTCACCCCTCCACTTT.

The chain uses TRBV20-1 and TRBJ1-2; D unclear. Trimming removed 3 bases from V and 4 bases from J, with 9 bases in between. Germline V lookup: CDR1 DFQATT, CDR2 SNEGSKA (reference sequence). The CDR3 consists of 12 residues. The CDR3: CSARWGGYGYTF. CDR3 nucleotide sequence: TGCAGTGCTAGGTGGGGAGGCTATGGCTACACCTTC.

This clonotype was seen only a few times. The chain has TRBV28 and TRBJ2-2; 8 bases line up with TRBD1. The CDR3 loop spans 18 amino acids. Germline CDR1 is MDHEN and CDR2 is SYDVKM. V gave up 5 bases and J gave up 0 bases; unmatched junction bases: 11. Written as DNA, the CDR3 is TGTGCCAGCAGTGGGTCCGTGTACAGGGGGGCGAACACCGGGGAGCTGTTTTTT. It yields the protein CASSGSVYRGANTGELFF.

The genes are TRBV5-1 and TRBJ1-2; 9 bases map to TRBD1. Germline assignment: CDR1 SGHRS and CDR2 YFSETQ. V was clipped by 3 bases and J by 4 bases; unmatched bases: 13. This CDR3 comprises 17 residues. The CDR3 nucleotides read TGCGCCAGCAGCTCCTCGGGACAGGGTCTCCAACGCTATGGCTACACCTTC. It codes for CASSSSGQGLQRYGYTF. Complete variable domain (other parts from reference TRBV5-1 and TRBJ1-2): KAGVTQTPRYLIKTRGQQVTLSCSPISGHRSVSWYQQTPGQGLQFLFEYFSETQRNKGNFPGRFSGRQFSNSRSEMNVSTLELGDSALYLCASSSSGQGLQRYGYTFGSGTRLTVV.

CDR3 amino acids: CASSNRAGGRETQYF. The DNA for the CDR3 is TGTGCCAGCAGTAACCGAGCGGGGGGAAGAGAGACCCAGTACTTC. The gene calls are TRBV12-3 or TRBV12-4 and TRBJ2-5; 9 bases align to TRBD2. With 5 bases clipped from V and 4 bases from J, the junction kept 8 bases outside the gene matches. This CDR3 has 15 residues.

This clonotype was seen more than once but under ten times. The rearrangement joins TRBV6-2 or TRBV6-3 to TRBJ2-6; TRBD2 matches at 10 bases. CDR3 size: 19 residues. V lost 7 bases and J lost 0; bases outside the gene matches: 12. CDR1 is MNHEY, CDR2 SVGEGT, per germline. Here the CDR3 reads CASTKPELAGNSGANVLTF. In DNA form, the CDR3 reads TGTGCCAGCACCAAGCCGGAACTAGCGGGAAACTCTGGGGCCAACGTCCTGACTTTC.

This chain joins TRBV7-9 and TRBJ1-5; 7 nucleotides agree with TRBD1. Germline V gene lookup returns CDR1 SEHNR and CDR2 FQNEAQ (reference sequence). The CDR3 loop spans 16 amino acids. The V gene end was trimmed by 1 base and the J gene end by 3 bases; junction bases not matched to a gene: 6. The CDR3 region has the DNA TGTGCCAGCAGCTTAGAGACAGGGTACTTCAATCAGCCCCAGCATTTT. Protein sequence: CASSLETGYFNQPQHF.

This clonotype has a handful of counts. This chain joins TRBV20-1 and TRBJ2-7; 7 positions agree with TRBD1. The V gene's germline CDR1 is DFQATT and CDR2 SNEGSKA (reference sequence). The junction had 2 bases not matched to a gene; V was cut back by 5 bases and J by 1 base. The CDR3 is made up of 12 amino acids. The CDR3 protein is CSAGQVSYEQYF. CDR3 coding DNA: TGCAGTGCTGGACAGGTTTCCTACGAGCAGTACTTC.